One sample yielded the 8 T cell receptor beta chains listed below, sequenced in a study of cytomegalovirus exposure and HLA in healthy donors. The PCR contained 60 Vbeta and 13 Jbeta primers. Generated by immunoSEQ multiplex PCR, the TCRdb table keeps only in-frame clones and is missing some. The sample contains about 110,000 clones, approximately 70% of which appear only once. Sequencing was carried out using PBMCs. These receptors were obtained from a man aged 40-50 years in good health and CMV-seronegative.

The J gene is TRBJ2-2, the V gene TRBV5-4; tentative D call: TRBD2 (5 bases). The CDR3 contains 14 residues. Germline assignment: CDR1 SGHNT and CDR2 YYREEE (reference sequence). V was trimmed by 5 bases and J by 5 bases, leaving 13 bases between them. The CDR3 region has the DNA TGTGCCAGCAGTTCCACCCGGGAAACCGGGGAGCTGTTTTTT. Amino acid sequence: CASSSTRETGELFF.

A single count supports this clone. The genes are TRBV10-3 and TRBJ2-2; D possibly corresponds to TRBD2 (5 bases). Trimming took off 7 bases at V and 4 bases at J, with 10 bases between the two ends. CDR1 is ENHRY, CDR2 SYGVKD, per germline. This CDR3 is built from 13 residues. The CDR3 sequence is CAITSDSTGELFF. CDR3 DNA: TGTGCCATCACCTCGGACTCCACCGGGGAGCTGTTTTTT.

This chain uses TRBV6-5 with TRBJ2-7; 7 positions agree with TRBD1. This CDR3 contains 16 residues. Germline-derived CDR1 and CDR2 are MNHEY and SVGAGI. Unmatched junction bases numbered 6, after V lost 0 bases and J lost 1 base. CDR3 DNA sequence: TGTGCCAGCAGTTACTCACATGGGGACAGATCCTACGAGCAGTACTTC. Translated, it gives CASSYSHGDRSYEQYF.

The J gene is TRBJ2-7, the V gene TRBV5-6, with D perhaps TRBD2 (6 bases). Germline CDR1 reads SGHDT; CDR2 reads YYEEEE. The CDR3 consists of 16 residues. V was shortened by 3 bases and J by 4 bases, with 20 bases between the two germline ends. CDR3 amino acids: CASSSLGGYQSYEQYF. As DNA, the CDR3 is TGTGCCAGCAGCTCCTTGGGAGGTTATCAGAGTTACGAGCAGTACTTC.

V gene TRBV7-3 combines with J gene TRBJ2-5; 10 bases line up with TRBD2. The CDR3 has 13 amino acids. J lost 4 bases, V lost 8 bases, and 4 bases had no gene match. CDR1 and CDR2 from the germline V gene are SGHTA and FQGTGA. The CDR3 reads CASCERGGETQYF. For the CDR3, the DNA is TGTGCCAGCTGTGAGCGGGGGGGAGAGACCCAGTACTTC.

The chain is built from TRBV19 and TRBJ2-3; 11 nucleotides agree with TRBD2. Germline CDR1 is LNHDA and CDR2 is SQIVND (reference sequence). This CDR3 is 16 amino acids long. V shed 5 bases and J 2 bases; nucleotides not matched to a gene: 6. As DNA, the CDR3 is TGTGCCAGTAGTGTTACTAGCGGGGGTTCCACAGATACGCAGTATTTT. This gives the protein CASSVTSGGSTDTQYF.

The chain couples TRBV6-1 to TRBJ1-4; D is possibly TRBD1 (6 bases). CDR1 is MNHNS and CDR2 is SASEGT in the germline V gene. CDR3 length: 13 residues. The ends were cut back, 10 bases at V and 3 bases at J, with 12 bases in the middle. The CDR3 is CAITQGSNEKLFF. The CDR3 coding sequence is TGTGCCATCACACAGGGTTCTAATGAAAAACTGTTTTTT.

The chain couples TRBV5-1 to TRBJ2-5, with 15 bases aligning to TRBD2. The CDR3 is 16 amino acids. V shed 7 bases and J 2 bases; nucleotides not matched to a gene: 6. CDR1 is SGHRS and CDR2 is YFSETQ in the germline V gene. The DNA for the CDR3 is TGCGCCAGCGTCGGGACTAGCGGGGGGCCGCAAGAGACCCAGTACTTC. Translation: CASVGTSGGPQETQYF.